Sequencing of this T cell receptor beta chain was carried out in a study of blood T cell repertoires in COVID-19. Study summary: Whether acute or convalescent, the COVID-19 samples came from the United States, Italy and Spain.

This clone occurred once. Original data processing: Amplifying reference gene primers gave estimates of nucleated cell counts. Some clones are missing from TCRdb's copy, which holds only in-frame ones; the method was immunoSEQ multiplex PCR. For V, J and clone size, that table is used; D and trimming come from the DNA. The top ten clones hold roughly 12% of a sample with some 250,000 clones, approximately 78% of them seen once. This CDR3 comprises 13 residues. The germline V gene has CDR1 SGDLS and CDR2 YYNGEE. Deletions cut 3 bases from V and 9 bases from J, with 13 bases between. The receptor was isolated from a woman aged 60 to 75 with active or convalescent COVID-19. The sequencing sample was made of peripheral blood. The chain combines TRBV9 with TRBJ1-3; weak D call: TRBD1 (6 bases). CDR3 nucleotides: TGTGCCAGCAGCGGGACAGTACCCCCCACCATATATTTT. As protein: CASSGTVPPTIYF.